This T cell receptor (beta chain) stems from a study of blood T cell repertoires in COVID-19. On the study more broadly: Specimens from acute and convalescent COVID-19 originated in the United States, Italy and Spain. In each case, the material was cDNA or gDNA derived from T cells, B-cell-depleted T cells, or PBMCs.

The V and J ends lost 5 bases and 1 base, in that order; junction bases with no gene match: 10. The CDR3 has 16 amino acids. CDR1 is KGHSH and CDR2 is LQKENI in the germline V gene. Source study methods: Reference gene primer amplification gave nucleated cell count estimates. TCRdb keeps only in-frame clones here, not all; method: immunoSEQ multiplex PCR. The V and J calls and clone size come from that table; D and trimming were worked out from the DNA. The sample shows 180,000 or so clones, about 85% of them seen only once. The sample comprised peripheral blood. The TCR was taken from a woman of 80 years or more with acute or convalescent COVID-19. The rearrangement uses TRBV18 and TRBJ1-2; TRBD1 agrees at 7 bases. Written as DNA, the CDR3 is TGTGCCAGCTCATTTGGCAGGGGGGATCTTAACTATGGCTACACCTTC. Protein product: CASSFGRGDLNYGYTF. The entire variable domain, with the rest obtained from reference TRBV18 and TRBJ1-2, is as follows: NAGVMQNPRHLVRRRGQEARLRCSPMKGHSHVYWYRQLPEEGLKFMVYLQKENIIDESGMPKERFSAEFPKEGPSILRIQQVVRGDSAAYFCASSFGRGDLNYGYTFGSGTRLTVV.